Described below is a single T cell receptor beta chain sequence and its context. This clonotype was detected many times. This receptor's antigen is unknown. No much larger clone is present one base from it, and per-base qualities are unavailable. Library generation was performed with multiplex PCR. The sample was run on an Illumina HiSeq 4000. TCR beta libraries were built with iRepertoire HTBI primers and Arm-PCR amplification of CDR3 regions. Before sequencing, the PCR products went through gel purification. The paper's processing steps were these. Gene usage analysis of CDR3 amino acid clonotypes used the 55 to 65 TRBV and more than 13 TRBJ segments found across samples. Filtered high-quality paired reads were merged into contigs using COPE and FqMerger. BLAST was used to align contigs to the IMGT TRBV, TRBD and TRBJ reference genes, and CDR3 was defined following IMGT. Any clonotype with a frequency above 0.1% was classified as a highly expanded clone. Repertoire diversity was measured by Shannon entropy, and V-J evenness by the Gini coefficient. A clonotype was considered public if more than one individual shared it. TCRdb trimmed the raw reads at Q25, called clones with MiXCR and kept productive beta chains. Rows are unified per CDR3 protein, each entry keeping the most common DNA and genes. The V and J calls reflect TCRdb's pipeline rather than the authors' work. This sample holds about 370,000 distinct CDR3 sequences; around a sixth were observed only once. Jointly, the top ten make up about a fifth of the sample.

The data stem from a study of regulatory T cells in long-lasting Graves disease (dated by TCRdb to the early 2020s). Regarding the research as a whole: Antithyroid drugs had been taken for less than 3 months by newly diagnosed Graves' disease patients. Patients with persistent Graves' disease were compared with patients with newly diagnosed Graves' disease using TCR sequencing and RNA sequencing of peripheral blood. The study took place in China and was registered as a clinical trial. A total of roughly 33 samples were covered by TCR sequencing, comprising 13 persistent and approximately 20 newly diagnosed Graves' disease patients.

From the cysteine through the phenylalanine, the CDR3 covers 14 amino acids. Here the CDR3 DNA is all that survives: 42 bases in frame from base 1. The germline V gene (reference sequence) provides CDR1 DFQATT and CDR2 SNEGSKA. The trim is 3 bases for V and 0 bases for J, with a gap of 9 bases between the germline ends. Read against the paper, the sample's time point label means: newly diagnosed GD, antithyroid drugs for less than 3 months. For both TCR sequencing and RNA sequencing, RNA was extracted from PBMCs using TRIzol. The diagnosis of Graves' disease was made according to American Thyroid Association guidelines. Patients were recruited from an endocrinology department in Xi'an, China. Each patient gave about 9.1 milliliters of peripheral blood, collected in an EDTA anticoagulant tube. Ficoll Paque Plus density gradient separation was used to isolate PBMCs, and no additional T cell sorting was done. An Agilent 2100 Bioanalyzer and agarose gel were used to check RNA quality, while a NanoDrop 2000 measured RNA concentration.

Study-wide findings and limitations: Sequencing and analysis were restricted to the TCR beta chain. More public clonotypes were shared among persistent patients (roughly 2,700) than among newly diagnosed patients (966). Only peripheral blood was studied, because thyroid tissue, the primary lesion, was inaccessible. Lower TCR Shannon entropy and fewer highly expanded clones were observed in persistent Graves' disease patients than in newly diagnosed patients, which suggested clonal expansion. TRBV28, TRBJ1-2 and TRBJ2-5 were preferentially used in persistent disease, while TRBV20-1 and TRBJ2-1 were favored in newly diagnosed disease. The small sample size was acknowledged by the authors as a limitation that may reduce accuracy.

The sequence derives from a female donor with Graves disease. The chain is encoded by TRBV20-1 joined to TRBJ1-5, and the D gene may be TRBD1, 5 bases matching. The sample consisted of peripheral blood mononuclear cells (PBMCs), taken at new diagnosis, from a patient treated with antithyroid drugs. The sequenced DNA: TGCAGTGCTAGTTGGACATTTAGCAATCAGCCCCAGCATTTT. It translates as CSASWTFSNQPQHF.